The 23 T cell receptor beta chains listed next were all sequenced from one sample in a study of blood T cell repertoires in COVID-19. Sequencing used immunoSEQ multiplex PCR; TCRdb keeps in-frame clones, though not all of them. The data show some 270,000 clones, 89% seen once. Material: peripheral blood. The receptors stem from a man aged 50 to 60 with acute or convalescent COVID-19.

CDR3 sequence reads: CASRGGQDPNSPLHF. In nucleotides, the CDR3 is TGTGCCAGCAGAGGGGGACAAGACCCTAATTCACCCCTCCACTTT. The chain links TRBV21-1 to TRBJ1-6; TRBD1, the D gene given by the table, was not confirmed from the DNA. TRBV21-1 is classified as a pseudogene. The CDR3 runs 15 residues.

CDR3 DNA sequence: TGTGCCAGCAGCCCACTGGTAGAAACAGGGGGAGATGGCTACACCTTC. It translates to CASSPLVETGGDGYTF. The chain recombines TRBV4-2 with TRBJ1-2; the match to TRBD1 covers 8 bases. J gave up 6 bases and V 4 bases, and 13 bases lay outside the gene matches. Germline CDR1 reads LGHNA; CDR2 reads YNFKEQ. This CDR3 region has 16 residues.

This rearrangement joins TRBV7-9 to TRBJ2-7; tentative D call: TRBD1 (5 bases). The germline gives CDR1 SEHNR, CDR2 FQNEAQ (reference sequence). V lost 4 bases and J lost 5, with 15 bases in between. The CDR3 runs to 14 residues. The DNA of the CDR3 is TGTGCCAGCAGCTATGGCAGGGCCCCCCACGAGCAGTACTTC. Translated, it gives CASSYGRAPHEQYF.

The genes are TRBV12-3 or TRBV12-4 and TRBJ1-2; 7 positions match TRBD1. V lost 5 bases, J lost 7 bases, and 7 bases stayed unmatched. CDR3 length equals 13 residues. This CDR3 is CASSPRQGSGYTF. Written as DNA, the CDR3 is TGTGCCAGCAGTCCCAGACAGGGCTCTGGCTACACCTTC.

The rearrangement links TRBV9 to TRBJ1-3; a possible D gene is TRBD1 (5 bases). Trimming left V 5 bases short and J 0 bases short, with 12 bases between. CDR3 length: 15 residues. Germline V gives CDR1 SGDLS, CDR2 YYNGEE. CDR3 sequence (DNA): TGTGCCAGCAGTGATAGGGGCGACTCTGGAAACACCATATATTTT. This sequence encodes CASSDRGDSGNTIYF.

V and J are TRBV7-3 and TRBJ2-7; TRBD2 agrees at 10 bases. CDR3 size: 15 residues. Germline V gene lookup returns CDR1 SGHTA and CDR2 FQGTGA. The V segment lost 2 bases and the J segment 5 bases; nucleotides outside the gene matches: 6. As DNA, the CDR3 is TGTGCCAGCAGCTTAGGAGGGACTAGCGCCCACGAGCAGTACTTC. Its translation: CASSLGGTSAHEQYF.

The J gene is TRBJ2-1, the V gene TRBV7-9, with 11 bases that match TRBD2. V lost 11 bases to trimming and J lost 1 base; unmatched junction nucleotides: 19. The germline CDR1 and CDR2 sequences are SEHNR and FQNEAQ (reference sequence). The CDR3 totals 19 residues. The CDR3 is CAGSHTPPRLAGSYNEQFF. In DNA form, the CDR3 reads TGTGCCGGAAGTCATACCCCCCCCCGACTAGCGGGGTCCTACAATGAGCAGTTCTTC.

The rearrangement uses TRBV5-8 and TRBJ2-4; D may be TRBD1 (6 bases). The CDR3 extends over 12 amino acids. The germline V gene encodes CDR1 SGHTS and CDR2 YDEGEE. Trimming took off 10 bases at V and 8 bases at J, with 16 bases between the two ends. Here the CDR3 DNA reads TGTGCCTCCCAAAGAGAGGGGGACATTCAGTACTTC. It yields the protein CASQREGDIQYF.

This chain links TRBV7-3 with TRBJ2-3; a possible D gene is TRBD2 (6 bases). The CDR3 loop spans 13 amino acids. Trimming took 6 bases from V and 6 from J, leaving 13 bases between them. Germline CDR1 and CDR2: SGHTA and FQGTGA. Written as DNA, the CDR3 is TGTGCCAGCAGTCAGACTAGGACCGATACGCAGTATTTT. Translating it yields CASSQTRTDTQYF.

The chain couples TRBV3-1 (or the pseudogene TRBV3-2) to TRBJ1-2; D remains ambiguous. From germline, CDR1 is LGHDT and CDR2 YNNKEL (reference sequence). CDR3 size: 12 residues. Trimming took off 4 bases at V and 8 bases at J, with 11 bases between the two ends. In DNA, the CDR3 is TGTGCCAGCAGCCTCCCTCCAGGAGGCTACACCTTC. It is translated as CASSLPPGGYTF.

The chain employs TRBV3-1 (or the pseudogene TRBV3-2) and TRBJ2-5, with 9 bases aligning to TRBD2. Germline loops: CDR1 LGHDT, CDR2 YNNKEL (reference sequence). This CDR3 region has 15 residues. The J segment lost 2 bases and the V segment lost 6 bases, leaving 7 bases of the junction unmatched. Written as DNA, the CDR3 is TGTGCCAGCAGTGATGCTAGCGGGGCGCAAGAGACCCAGTACTTC. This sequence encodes CASSDASGAQETQYF.

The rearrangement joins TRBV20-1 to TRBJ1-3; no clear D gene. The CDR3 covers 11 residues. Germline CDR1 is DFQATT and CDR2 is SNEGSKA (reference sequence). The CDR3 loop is CALARGNTIYF. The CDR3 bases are TGCGCCCTAGCGAGGGGAAACACCATATATTTT.

CDR3: CATAIENTEAFF. In DNA, the CDR3 is TGTGCCACCGCGATCGAAAACACTGAAGCTTTCTTT. The chain links TRBV2 to TRBJ1-1; D uncertain. This CDR3 contains 12 residues. Germline V gene data show CDR1 as SNHLY and CDR2 as FYNNEI. V shed 10 bases and J shed 2 bases, with 11 bases lying between them.

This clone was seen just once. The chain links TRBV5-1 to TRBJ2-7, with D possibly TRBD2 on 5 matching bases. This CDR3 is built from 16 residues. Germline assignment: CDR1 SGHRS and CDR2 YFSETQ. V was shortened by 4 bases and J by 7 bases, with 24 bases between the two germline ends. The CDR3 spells CASSLGARRRSGEQYF. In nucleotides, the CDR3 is TGCGCCAGCAGCCTGGGTGCGCGACGGAGGTCTGGAGAGCAGTACTTC.

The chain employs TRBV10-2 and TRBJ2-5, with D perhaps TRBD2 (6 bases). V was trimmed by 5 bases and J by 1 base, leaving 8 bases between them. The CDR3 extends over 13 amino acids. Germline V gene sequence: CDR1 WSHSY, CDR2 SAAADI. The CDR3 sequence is CASSRGTQETQYF. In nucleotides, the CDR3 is TGCGCCAGCAGTCGGGGGACCCAAGAGACCCAGTACTTC.

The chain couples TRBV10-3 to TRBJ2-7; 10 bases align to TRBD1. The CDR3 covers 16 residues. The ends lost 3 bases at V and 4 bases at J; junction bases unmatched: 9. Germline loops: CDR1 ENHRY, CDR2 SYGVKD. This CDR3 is CAISDFLTGGKYEQYF. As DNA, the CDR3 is TGTGCCATCAGTGACTTCCTGACAGGGGGCAAGTACGAGCAGTACTTC.

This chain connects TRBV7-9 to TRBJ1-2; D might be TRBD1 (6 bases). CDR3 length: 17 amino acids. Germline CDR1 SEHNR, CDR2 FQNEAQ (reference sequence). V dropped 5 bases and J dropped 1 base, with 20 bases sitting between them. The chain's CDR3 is CASSPTVGAGVNYGYTF. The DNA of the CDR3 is TGTGCCAGCAGCCCTACAGTAGGAGCAGGGGTTAACTATGGCTACACCTTC.

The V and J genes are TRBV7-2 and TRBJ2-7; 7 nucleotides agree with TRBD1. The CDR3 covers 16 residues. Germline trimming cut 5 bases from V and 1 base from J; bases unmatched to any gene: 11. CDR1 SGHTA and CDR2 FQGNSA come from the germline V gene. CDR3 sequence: CASSPPDRVRSYEQYF. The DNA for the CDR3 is TGTGCCAGCAGCCCCCCAGACAGGGTTCGTTCCTACGAGCAGTACTTC.

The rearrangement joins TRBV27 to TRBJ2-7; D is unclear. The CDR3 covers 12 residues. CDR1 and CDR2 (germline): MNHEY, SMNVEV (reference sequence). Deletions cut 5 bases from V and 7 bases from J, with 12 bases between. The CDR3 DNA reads TGTGCCAGCAGTCTTAAAGTCGGGGAGCAGTACTTC. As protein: CASSLKVGEQYF.

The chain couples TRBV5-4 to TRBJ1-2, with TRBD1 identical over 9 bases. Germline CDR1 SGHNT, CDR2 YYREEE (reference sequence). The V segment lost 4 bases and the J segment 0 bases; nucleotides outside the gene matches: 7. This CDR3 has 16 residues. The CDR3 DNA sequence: TGTGCCAGCAGCATCCCGAACAGGGGGCCTAACTATGGCTACACCTTC. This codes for CASSIPNRGPNYGYTF.

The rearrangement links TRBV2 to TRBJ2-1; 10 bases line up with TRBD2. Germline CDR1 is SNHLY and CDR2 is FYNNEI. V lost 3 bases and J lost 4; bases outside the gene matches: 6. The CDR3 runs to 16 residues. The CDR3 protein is CASSDTPSGGYNEQFF. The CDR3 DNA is TGTGCCAGCAGTGATACGCCTAGCGGGGGTTACAATGAGCAGTTCTTC.

The CDR3 loop reads CASSLGGTEETQYF. The CDR3 DNA sequence: TGCGCCAGCAGCTTGGGGGGGACAGAAGAGACCCAGTACTTC. The chain has TRBV5-1 and TRBJ2-5; 7 positions agree with TRBD1. The germline V gene encodes CDR1 SGHRS and CDR2 YFSETQ. The V gene end was trimmed by 0 bases and the J gene end by 3 bases; junction bases not matched to a gene: 2. CDR3 size: 14 residues.

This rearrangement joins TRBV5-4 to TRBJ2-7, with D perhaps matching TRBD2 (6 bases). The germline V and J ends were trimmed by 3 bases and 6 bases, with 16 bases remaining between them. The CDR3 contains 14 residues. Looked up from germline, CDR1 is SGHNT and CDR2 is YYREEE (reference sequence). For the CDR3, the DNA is TGTGCCAGCAGCTCCCCGACTAGGACTGGCGAGCAGTACTTC. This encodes CASSSPTRTGEQYF.